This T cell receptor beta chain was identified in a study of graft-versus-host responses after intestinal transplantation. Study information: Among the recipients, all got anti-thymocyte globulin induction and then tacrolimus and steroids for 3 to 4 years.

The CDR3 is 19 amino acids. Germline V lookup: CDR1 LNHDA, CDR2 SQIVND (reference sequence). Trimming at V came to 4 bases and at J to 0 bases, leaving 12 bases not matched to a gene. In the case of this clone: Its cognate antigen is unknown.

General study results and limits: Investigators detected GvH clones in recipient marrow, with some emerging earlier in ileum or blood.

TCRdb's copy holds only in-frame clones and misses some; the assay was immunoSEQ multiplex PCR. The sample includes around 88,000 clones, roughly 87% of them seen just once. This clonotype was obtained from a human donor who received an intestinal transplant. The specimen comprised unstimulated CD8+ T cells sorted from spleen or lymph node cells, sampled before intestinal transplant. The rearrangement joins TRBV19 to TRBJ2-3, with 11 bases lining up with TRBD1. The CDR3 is CASSKTRDRGMWSTDTQYF. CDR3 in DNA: TGTGCCAGTAGTAAGACCCGGGACAGGGGGATGTGGAGCACAGATACGCAGTATTTT.